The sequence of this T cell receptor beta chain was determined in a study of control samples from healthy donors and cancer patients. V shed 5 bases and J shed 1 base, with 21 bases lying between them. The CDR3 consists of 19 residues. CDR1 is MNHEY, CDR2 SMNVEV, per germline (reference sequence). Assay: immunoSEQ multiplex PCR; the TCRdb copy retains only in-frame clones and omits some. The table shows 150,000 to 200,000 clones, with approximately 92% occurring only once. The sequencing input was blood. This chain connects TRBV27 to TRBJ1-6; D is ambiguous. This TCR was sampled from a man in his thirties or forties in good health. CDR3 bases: TGTGCCAGCAGTAGAACCGGGAACCGGGGAGGTTCCTATAATTCACCCCTCCACTTT. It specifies CASSRTGNRGGSYNSPLHF.